This T cell receptor (beta chain) was recorded in a study of shared clonotypes between healthy human individuals. Overall study results and limits: For sorted subsets, rarefaction showed incomplete sequencing despite large depth. The low donor count limited represented genetic and exposure-history diversity.

As for this clone: The antigen is undetermined.

Deep level was the assay's run setting. Libraries were prepared by immunoSEQ multiplex PCR; TCRdb keeps only in-frame clonotypes and omits some of them. The data contain roughly 86,000 clones, almost 70% of them singletons. Trimming shortened V by 0 bases and J by 5 bases, and 10 bases separated the two germline ends. Germline V gene data show CDR1 as LNHNV and CDR2 as YYDKDF (reference sequence). The CDR3 runs 15 residues. The sample taken for sequencing was memory CD8+ T cells sorted from blood. Subset: CD45RO+ cells pooled with CCR7-negative TemRA cells. The TCR comes from a man aged 30-40 years in good health. This chain connects TRBV15 to TRBJ1-4; D gene unclear. The DNA of the CDR3 is TGTGCCACCAGCAGAGAAGGCAGCTGGAATGAAAAACTGTTTTTT. This gives the protein CATSREGSWNEKLFF.